The 15 T cell receptor beta chains given below trace back to one sample, sequenced in a study of blood T cells in healthy people across ages. A second PCR of about 6 to 12 cycles used a sample-barcoded 5' primer and a J-beta primer mix. TCRdb re-called the 5' RACE reads through MiXCR, storing one row per CDR3 protein. Among 1.5 million to 2 million distinct CDR3 sequences listed, roughly 27% were seen once. Input material: blood. These receptors were taken from a young woman in good health.

Regarding this clonotype: With a much larger clone just one base away, this may be a read error. The chain links TRBV11-2 to TRBJ2-7; the match to TRBD2 covers 8 bases. CDR3 size: 16 residues. CDR1 and CDR2 from the germline V gene are SGHAT and FQNNGV. After removal of 5 bases from V and 5 bases from J, the junction contained 14 bases not matched to a gene. The DNA of the CDR3 is TGTGCCAGCAGCCTCGCACCCGGGACTAGTGGCCACGAGCAGTACTTC. This encodes CASSLAPGTSGHEQYF.

As concerns this clonotype: A clone one base away is much larger, so this may be a read error. The rearrangement uses TRBV27 and TRBJ2-7; D not resolved. CDR3 length: 16 amino acids. Per germline, CDR1 MNHEY and CDR2 SMNVEV (reference sequence). The V end lost 0 bases, the J end lost 4 bases, and 16 bases lay between the germline ends. This CDR3 is CASSLSLGLTRYEQYF. The CDR3 DNA reads as TGTGCCAGCAGTTTATCGCTCGGGCTTACACGGTACGAGCAGTACTTC.

This clonotype was observed a few times. In this CDR3 the conserved last residue, phenylalanine or tryptophan, is missing, so a read error is likely. This chain joins TRBV7-3 and TRBJ1-6; TRBD1 aligns across 8 bases. The CDR3 totals 16 residues. With V trimmed by 1 base and J by 10 bases, 9 bases remained unmatched. Germline V gene data show CDR1 as SGHTA and CDR2 as FQGTGA. In nucleotides, the CDR3 is TGTGCCAGCAGCTTAAACGCCTCAGGGGGCAAGTCACCCCTCCACGTT. This encodes CASSLNASGGKSPLHV.

With respect to this clonotype: One end of the junction is discordant with germline, which a read error may explain. The V and J genes are TRBV3-1 and TRBJ2-7, with D tentatively TRBD2 (5 bases). The CDR3 consists of 11 residues. Germline V gene sequence: CDR1 LGHDT, CDR2 YNNKEL (reference sequence). CDR3 amino acids: CASSRGYEQDF. CDR3 in DNA: TGTGCCAGCAGCCGAGGGTACGAGCAGGACTTC.

This clonotype has only one observation. The J gene is TRBJ2-3, the V gene TRBV7-6; the match to TRBD1 covers 12 bases. V trimming: 5 bases; J trimming: 5 bases; junction bases outside the gene matches: 11. The CDR3 runs 17 residues. Germline V gives CDR1 SGHVS, CDR2 FNYEAQ. The CDR3, as DNA: TGTGCCAGCAGCGGCGGGACAGGGGGCGCTAATGTAGATACGCAGTATTTT. It translates to CASSGGTGGANVDTQYF. The complete variable domain, with remaining parts taken from reference TRBV7-6 and TRBJ2-3, reads GAGVSQSPRYKVTKRGQDVALRCDPISGHVSLYWYRQALGQGPEFLTYFNYEAQQDKSGLPNDRFSAERPEGSISTLTIQRTEQRDSAMYRCASSGGTGGANVDTQYFGPGTRLTVL.

This clonotype was detected ten times or more. The rearrangement links TRBV5-5 to TRBJ1-5; 7 bases map to TRBD1. Germline V lookup: CDR1 SGHKS, CDR2 YYEKEE (reference sequence). V lost 4 bases and J lost 4; bases outside the gene matches: 5. The CDR3 spans 14 residues. CDR3 DNA: TGTGCCAGCAGCCGAACGACAGGGAATCAGCCCCAGCATTTT. Its protein product is CASSRTTGNQPQHF.

The chain links TRBV12-3 or TRBV12-4 to TRBJ1-1; no clear D. This CDR3 region has 12 residues. Trimming took off 7 bases at V and 0 bases at J, with 6 bases between the two ends. This CDR3 reads CASMILNTEAFF. The CDR3 nucleotides read TGTGCCAGCATGATTTTGAACACTGAAGCTTTCTTT.

In its sample, this clonotype was seen a few times. This chain links TRBV12-3 or TRBV12-4 with TRBJ1-4; TRBD1 agrees at 9 bases. The CDR3 sequence is 15 residues long. V lost 3 bases and J lost 8; bases outside the gene matches: 7. DNA of the CDR3: TGTGCCAGCAGTTTGGGACAGGGTGTCAACGAAAAACTGTTTTTT. This sequence encodes CASSLGQGVNEKLFF.

This clonotype was observed at least ten times. The rearrangement joins TRBV12-3 or TRBV12-4 to TRBJ1-2; 8 nucleotides line up with TRBD1. The CDR3 length is 13 residues. V shed 4 bases, J shed 8 bases, and the junction held 6 bases outside the gene matches. The CDR3 region is CASSSGQGQGYTF. CDR3 coding DNA: TGTGCCAGCAGTTCCGGACAGGGCCAGGGCTACACCTTC.

As to this clonotype: It may be a read error: a sequence one base away is much more abundant. The chain carries TRBV6-2 or TRBV6-3 and TRBJ2-7; 9 bases match TRBD1. Germline CDR1 MNHEY, CDR2 SVGEGT. CDR3 length: 15 amino acids. Trimming took 6 bases from V and 3 from J; bases not matched to a gene: 9. CDR3 protein: CASSGSGTGSYEQYF. The DNA of the CDR3 is TGTGCCAGCAGCGGTTCCGGGACAGGGAGCTACGAGCAGTACTTC.

The table lists this clonotype with a few counts. The rearrangement joins TRBV10-3 to TRBJ2-1; 8 bases line up with TRBD2. Germline V CDR1 and CDR2: ENHRY, SYGVKD. This CDR3 comprises 14 residues. J gave up 5 bases and V 11 bases, and 11 bases lay outside the gene matches. The CDR3 sequence is CAHALAGGHNEQFF. The CDR3 bases are TGTGCCCACGCGCTAGCGGGTGGTCACAATGAGCAGTTCTTC.

The rearrangement joins TRBV29-1 to TRBJ2-4; 11 positions match TRBD1. This CDR3 is built from 16 residues. The germline V gene encodes CDR1 SQVTM and CDR2 ANQGSEA. V trimming: 6 bases; J trimming: 9 bases; junction bases outside the gene matches: 16. This chain's CDR3 is CSVRRIAGTGGGIQYF. In DNA form, the CDR3 reads TGCAGCGTCCGCCGAATTGCCGGGACAGGGGGGGGCATTCAGTACTTC.

This clonotype was seen more than once but under ten times. This CDR3 is CASSFRPGGLTDTQYF. The CDR3 nucleotides read TGTGCCAGCAGTTTCCGTCCCGGGGGTTTGACAGATACGCAGTATTTT. The genes are TRBV12-3 or TRBV12-4 and TRBJ2-3; D possibly corresponds to TRBD2 (6 bases). The CDR3 has 16 amino acids. The V end lost 3 bases, the J end lost 3 bases, and 16 bases lay between the germline ends.

The chain couples TRBV7-9 to TRBJ2-7; 12 positions match TRBD2. V was clipped by 4 bases and J by 0 bases; unmatched bases: 7. The CDR3 has 17 residues. Germline V gene lookup returns CDR1 SEHNR and CDR2 FQNEAQ (reference sequence). The CDR3 protein is CASSYSLAGGVSYEQYF. The CDR3 DNA is TGTGCCAGCAGCTACTCACTAGCGGGAGGTGTCTCCTACGAGCAGTACTTC.

This clonotype has ten or more counts. The chain has TRBV7-9 and TRBJ2-7; no clear D gene. The V gene lost 5 bases and the J gene lost 1 base, with 12 bases spanning the gap. CDR1 and CDR2 (germline): SEHNR, FQNEAQ (reference sequence). The CDR3 runs 14 residues. For the CDR3, the DNA is TGTGCCAGCAGCACAGATGCAGGATCCTACGAGCAGTACTTC. This translates into CASSTDAGSYEQYF.